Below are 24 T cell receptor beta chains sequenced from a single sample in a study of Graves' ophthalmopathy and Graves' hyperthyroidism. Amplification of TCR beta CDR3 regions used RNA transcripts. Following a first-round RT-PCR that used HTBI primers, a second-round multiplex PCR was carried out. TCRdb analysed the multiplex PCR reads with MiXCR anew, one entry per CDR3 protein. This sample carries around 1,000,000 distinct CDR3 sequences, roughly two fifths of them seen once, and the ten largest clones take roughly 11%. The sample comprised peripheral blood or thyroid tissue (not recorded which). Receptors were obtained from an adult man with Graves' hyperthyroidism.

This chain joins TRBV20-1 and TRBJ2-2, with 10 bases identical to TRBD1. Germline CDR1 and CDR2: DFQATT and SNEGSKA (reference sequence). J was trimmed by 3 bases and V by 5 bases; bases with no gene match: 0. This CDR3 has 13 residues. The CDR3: CSAGTGDTGELFF. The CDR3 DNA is TGCAGTGCTGGGACAGGGGACACCGGGGAGCTGTTTTTT.

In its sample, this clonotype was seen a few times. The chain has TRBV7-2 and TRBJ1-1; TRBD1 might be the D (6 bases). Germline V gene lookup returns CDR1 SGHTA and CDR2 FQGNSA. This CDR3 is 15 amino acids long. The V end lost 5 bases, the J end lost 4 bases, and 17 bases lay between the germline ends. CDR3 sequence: CASSIIQGAGTEAFF. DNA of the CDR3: TGTGCCAGCAGCATTATACAGGGCGCGGGCACTGAAGCTTTCTTT.

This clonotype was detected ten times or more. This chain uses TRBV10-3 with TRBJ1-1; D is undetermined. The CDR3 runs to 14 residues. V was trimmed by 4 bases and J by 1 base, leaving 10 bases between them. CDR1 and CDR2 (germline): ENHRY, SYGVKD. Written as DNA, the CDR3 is TGTGCCATCAGTGCCGAACAGAAGAACACTGAAGCTTTCTTT. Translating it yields CAISAEQKNTEAFF.

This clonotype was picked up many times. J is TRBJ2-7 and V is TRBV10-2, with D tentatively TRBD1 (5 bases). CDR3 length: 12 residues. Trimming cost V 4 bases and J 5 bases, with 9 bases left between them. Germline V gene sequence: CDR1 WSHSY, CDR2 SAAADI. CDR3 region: CASSVGVHEQYF. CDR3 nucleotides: TGCGCCAGCAGTGTAGGGGTACACGAGCAGTACTTC.

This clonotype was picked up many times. CDR3 loop: CASRMDRFTYEQYF. CDR3 nucleotide sequence: TGTGCCAGCAGAATGGACCGATTCACCTACGAGCAGTACTTC. This rearrangement joins TRBV2 to TRBJ2-7; D is ambiguous. CDR1 is SNHLY and CDR2 is FYNNEI in the germline V gene. V was cut by 6 bases and J by 2 bases, with 14 bases left in between. This CDR3 comprises 14 residues.

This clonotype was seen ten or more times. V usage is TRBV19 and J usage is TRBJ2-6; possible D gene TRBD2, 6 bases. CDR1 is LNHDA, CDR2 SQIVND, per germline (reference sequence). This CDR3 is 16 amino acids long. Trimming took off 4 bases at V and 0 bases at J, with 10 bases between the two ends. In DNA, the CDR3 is TGTGCCAGTAGTAGAGGAGGGAGCTCTGGGGCCAACGTCCTGACTTTC. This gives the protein CASSRGGSSGANVLTF.

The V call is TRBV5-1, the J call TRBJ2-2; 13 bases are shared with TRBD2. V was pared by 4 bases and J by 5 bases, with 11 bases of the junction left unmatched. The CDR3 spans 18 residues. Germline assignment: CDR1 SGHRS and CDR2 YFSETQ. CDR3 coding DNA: TGCGCCAGCAGCCTGGGACTAGCGGGACTAGCTGATACCGGGGAGCTGTTTTTT. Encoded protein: CASSLGLAGLADTGELFF.

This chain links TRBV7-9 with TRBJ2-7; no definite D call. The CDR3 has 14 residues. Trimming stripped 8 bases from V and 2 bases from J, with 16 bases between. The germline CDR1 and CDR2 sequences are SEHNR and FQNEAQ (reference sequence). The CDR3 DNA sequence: TGTGCCAGCTCACCATTAGATCAGCCCTACGAGCAGTACTTC. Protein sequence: CASSPLDQPYEQYF. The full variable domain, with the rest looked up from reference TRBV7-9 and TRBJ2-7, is DTGVSQNPRHKITKRGQNVTFRCDPISEHNRLYWYRQTLGQGPEFLTYFQNEAQLEKSRLLSDRFSAERPKGSFSTLEIQRTEQGDSAMYLCASSPLDQPYEQYFGPGTRLTVT.

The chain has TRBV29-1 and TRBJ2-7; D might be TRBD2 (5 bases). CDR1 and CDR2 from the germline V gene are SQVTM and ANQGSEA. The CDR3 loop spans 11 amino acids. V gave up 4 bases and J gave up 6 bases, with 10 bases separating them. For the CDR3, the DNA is TGCAGCGTTGCAGTGGGGAGCGAGCAGTACTTC. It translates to CSVAVGSEQYF.

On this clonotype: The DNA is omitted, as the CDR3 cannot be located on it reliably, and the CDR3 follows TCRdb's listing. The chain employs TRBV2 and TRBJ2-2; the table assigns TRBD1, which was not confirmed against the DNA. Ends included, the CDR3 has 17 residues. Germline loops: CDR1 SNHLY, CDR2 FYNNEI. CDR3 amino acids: CASDPGERQPSPGSCFF.

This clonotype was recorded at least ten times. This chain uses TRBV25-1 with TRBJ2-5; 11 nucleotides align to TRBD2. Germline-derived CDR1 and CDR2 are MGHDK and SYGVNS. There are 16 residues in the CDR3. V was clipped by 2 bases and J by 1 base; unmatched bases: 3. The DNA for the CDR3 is TGTGCCAGCAGTGAAGGGCTAGCGGGAGGCCAAGAGACCCAGTACTTC. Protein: CASSEGLAGGQETQYF. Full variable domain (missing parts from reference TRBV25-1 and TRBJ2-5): EADIYQTPRYLVIGTGKKITLECSQTMGHDKMYWYQQDPGMELHLIHYSYGVNSTEKGDLSSESTVSRIRTEHFPLTLESARPSHTSQYLCASSEGLAGGQETQYFGPGTRLLVL.

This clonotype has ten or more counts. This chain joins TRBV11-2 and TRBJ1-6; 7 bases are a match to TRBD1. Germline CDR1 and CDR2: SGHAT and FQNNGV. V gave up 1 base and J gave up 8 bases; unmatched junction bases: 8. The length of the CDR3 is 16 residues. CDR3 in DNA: TGTGCCAGCAGCTTAGTAGTTGGGACAGCTGATTCACCCCTCCACTTT. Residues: CASSLVVGTADSPLHF.

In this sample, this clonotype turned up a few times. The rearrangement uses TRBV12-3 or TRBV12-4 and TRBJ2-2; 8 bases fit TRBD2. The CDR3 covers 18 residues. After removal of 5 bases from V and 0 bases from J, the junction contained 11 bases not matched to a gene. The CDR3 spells CASSTKAGGLANTGELFF. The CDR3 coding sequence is TGTGCCAGCAGTACCAAGGCGGGGGGACTAGCGAACACCGGGGAGCTGTTTTTT.

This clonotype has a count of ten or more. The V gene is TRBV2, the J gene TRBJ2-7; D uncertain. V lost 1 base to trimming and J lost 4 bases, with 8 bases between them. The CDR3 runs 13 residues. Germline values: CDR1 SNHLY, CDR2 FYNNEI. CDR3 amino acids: CASSEVPTYEQYF. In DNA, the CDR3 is TGTGCCAGCAGTGAAGTTCCTACGTACGAGCAGTACTTC.

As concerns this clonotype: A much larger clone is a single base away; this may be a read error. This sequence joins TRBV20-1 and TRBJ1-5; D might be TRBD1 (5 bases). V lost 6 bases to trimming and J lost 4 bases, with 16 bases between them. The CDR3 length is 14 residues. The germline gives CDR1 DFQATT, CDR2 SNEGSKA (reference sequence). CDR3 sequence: CSARRGRTNQPQHF. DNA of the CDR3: TGCAGTGCCAGAAGGGGACGGACAAATCAGCCCCAGCATTTT.

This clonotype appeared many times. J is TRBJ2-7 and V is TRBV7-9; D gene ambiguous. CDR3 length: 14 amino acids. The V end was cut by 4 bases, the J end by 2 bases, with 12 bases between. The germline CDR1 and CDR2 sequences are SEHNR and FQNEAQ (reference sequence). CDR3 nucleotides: TGTGCCAGCAGCTCTCTCGGGCAGGCCTACGAGCAGTACTTC. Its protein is CASSSLGQAYEQYF.

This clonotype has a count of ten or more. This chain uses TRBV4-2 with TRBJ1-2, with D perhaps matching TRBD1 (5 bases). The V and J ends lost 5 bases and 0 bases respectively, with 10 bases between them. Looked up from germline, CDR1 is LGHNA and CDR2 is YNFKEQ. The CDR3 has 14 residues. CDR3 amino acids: CASSTDRANYGYTF. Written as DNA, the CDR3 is TGTGCCAGCAGCACCGACAGAGCTAACTATGGCTACACCTTC.

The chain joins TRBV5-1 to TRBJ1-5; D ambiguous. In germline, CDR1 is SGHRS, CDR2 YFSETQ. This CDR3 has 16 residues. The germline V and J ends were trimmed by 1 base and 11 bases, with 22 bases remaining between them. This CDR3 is CASSLSGGSREETQHF. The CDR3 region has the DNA TGCGCCAGCAGCTTGAGCGGAGGAAGTAGGGAAGAGACCCAGCATTTT.

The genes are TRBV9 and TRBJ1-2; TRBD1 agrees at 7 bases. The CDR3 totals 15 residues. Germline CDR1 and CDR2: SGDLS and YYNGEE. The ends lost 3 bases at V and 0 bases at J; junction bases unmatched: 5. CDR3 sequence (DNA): TGTGCCAGCAGCGCCGGACAGGACTCTAACTATGGCTACACCTTC. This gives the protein CASSAGQDSNYGYTF.

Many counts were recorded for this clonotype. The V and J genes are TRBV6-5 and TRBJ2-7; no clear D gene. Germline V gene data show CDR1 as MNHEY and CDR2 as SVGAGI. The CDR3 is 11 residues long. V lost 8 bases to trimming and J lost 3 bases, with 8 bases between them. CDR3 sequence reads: CASAIDYEQYF. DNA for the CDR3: TGTGCCAGCGCCATCGACTACGAGCAGTACTTC.

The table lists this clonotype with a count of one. The CDR3, as DNA: TGTGCCAGCAGCCCTGGGGGGGGCAACACCATATATTTT. It translates to CASSPGGGNTIYF. This sequence joins TRBV12-3 or TRBV12-4 and TRBJ1-3; TRBD1 is a possible D gene (6 bases). This CDR3 is built from 13 residues. V lost 6 bases to trimming and J lost 7 bases, with 13 bases between them.

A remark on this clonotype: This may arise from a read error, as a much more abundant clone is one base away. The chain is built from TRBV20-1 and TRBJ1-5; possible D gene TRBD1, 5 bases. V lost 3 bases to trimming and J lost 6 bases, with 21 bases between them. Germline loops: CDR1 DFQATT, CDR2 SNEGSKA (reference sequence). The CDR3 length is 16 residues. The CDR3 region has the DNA TGCAGTGCTAGGATCCCCCCCCCCAGGGTAGGTCAGCCCCAGCATTTT. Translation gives CSARIPPPRVGQPQHF.

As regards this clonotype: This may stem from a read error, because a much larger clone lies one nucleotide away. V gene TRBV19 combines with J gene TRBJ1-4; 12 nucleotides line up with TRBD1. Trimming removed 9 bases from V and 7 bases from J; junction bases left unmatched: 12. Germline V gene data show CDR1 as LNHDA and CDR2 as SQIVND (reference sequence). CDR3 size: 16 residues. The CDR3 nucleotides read TGTGCCAGACCAATCCTCGGGACAGGGGGCGGTGAAAAACTGTTTTTT. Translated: CARPILGTGGGEKLFF.

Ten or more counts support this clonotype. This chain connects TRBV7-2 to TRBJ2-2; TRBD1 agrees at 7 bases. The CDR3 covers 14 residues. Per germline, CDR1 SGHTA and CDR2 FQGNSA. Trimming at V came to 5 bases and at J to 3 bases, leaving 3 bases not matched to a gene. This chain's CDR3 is CASSPDRDTGELFF. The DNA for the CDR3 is TGTGCCAGCAGCCCCGACAGGGACACCGGGGAGCTGTTTTTT.